The rows below give T cell receptor beta chains drawn from one sample of a study of T cell repertoires in cytomegalovirus infection. TCRdb called the reads again in MiXCR, with one record for every CDR3 protein. The repertoire holds about 920,000 distinct CDR3 sequences, around a third seen once, with around 15% in the top ten. Their antigens are not known. This sample comprised cultured CD8+ T cells from PBMCs, obtained from culture after CMV antigen stimulation. The receptors come from a human donor in good health (CMV status not recorded). Some clones in this sample may be carry-over from other donors' samples. Both conserved end residues are part of each CDR3. The D gene is left open where the match is weak. Expanded clones get a size class; other rows say once, few or many, or leave the size out.

size	D	V	J	CDR3	DNA
-	-	TRBV7-6	TRBJ1-1	CVSSPTGTEAFF	TGTGTCAGCAGCCCCACGGGGACTGAAGCTTTCTTT
-	TRBD1	TRBV12-3/TRBV12-4	TRBJ1-5	CASSLGQGQGGNQPQHF	TGTGCCAGCAGTTTAGGGCAGGGACAGGGCGGGAATCAGCCCCAGCATTTT
many	-	TRBV7-2	TRBJ1-1	CASSPSSGWNTEAFF	TGTGCCAGCAGCCCCTCCTCGGGCTGGAACACTGAAGCTTTCTTT
-	-	TRBV27	TRBJ1-5	CASSLSRANQPQHF	TGTGCCAGCAGTTTAAGCAGGGCCAATCAGCCCCAGCATTTT
few	TRBD2	TRBV7-6	TRBJ2-2	CASSLVLAGGANTGELFF	TGTGCCAGCAGCTTAGTTCTAGCGGGGGGCGCGAACACCGGGGAGCTGTTTTTT
-	TRBD1	TRBV6-1	TRBJ1-5	CASSSQGAGNQPQHF	TGTGCCAGCAGTTCCCAGGGGGCTGGGAATCAGCCCCAGCATTTT
-	-	TRBV5-6	TRBJ2-7	CASSPGPSEQYF	TGTGCCAGCAGCCCTGGGCCTTCTGAGCAGTACTTC
few	TRBD1	TRBV7-9	TRBJ1-4	CASSSPGDRQEKLFF	TGTGCCAGCAGCTCCCCCGGGGACAGACAGGAAAAACTGTTTTTT
few	TRBD2	TRBV6-1	TRBJ2-1	CASKGLGFEQFF	TGTGCCAGCAAGGGACTAGGGTTTGAGCAGTTCTTC
many	TRBD1	TRBV23-1	TRBJ2-1	CASSQSRTGSSYNEQFF	TGCGCCAGCAGTCAATCACGGACAGGGAGCTCCTACAATGAGCAGTTCTTC
-	-	TRBV5-5	TRBJ1-2	CASSLYLGKDGYTF	TGTGCCAGCAGCTTGTATTTGGGAAAGGATGGCTACACCTTC
few	-	TRBV6-2/TRBV6-3	TRBJ2-7	CASSYSFGGGYEQYF	TGTGCCAGCAGTTACTCTTTCGGGGGCGGATACGAGCAGTACTTC
few	TRBD2	TRBV11-1	TRBJ2-3	CASSLARGAGGLTDTQYF	TGTGCCAGCAGCTTAGCGCGTGGTGCGGGGGGTTTGACAGATACGCAGTATTTT
-	-	TRBV25-1	TRBJ2-5	CASSGAPRGEETQYF	TGTGCCAGCAGTGGAGCCCCGAGGGGGGAAGAGACCCAGTACTTC
-	-	TRBV7-9	TRBJ2-4	CASTRTEEKNIQYF	TGTGCCAGCACCAGGACAGAAGAAAAAAACATTCAGTACTTC
-	-	TRBV4-1	TRBJ2-1	CASSQARSGEQFF	TGTGCCAGCAGCCAAGCCCGTTCGGGTGAGCAGTTCTTC
-	TRBD1	TRBV6-5	TRBJ1-6	CASSYTGGNSPLHF	TGTGCCAGCAGTTACACAGGGGGGAATTCACCCCTCCACTTT
-	-	TRBV28	TRBJ2-3	CASSFRDTLQDTQYF	TGTGCCAGCAGTTTTAGAGACACCTTACAAGATACGCAGTATTTT
many	TRBD1	TRBV7-9	TRBJ1-5	CASSRDRALSAGNQPQHF	TGTGCCAGCAGCAGAGACAGGGCCCTATCCGCAGGCAATCAGCCCCAGCATTTT
-	TRBD2	TRBV2	TRBJ2-1	CASTDSGGTPGGNEQFF	TGTGCCAGCACCGATAGCGGGGGAACTCCCGGGGGGAATGAGCAGTTCTTC
-	-	TRBV5-1	TRBJ2-7	CASSIEDPRYYEQYF	TGCGCCAGCAGCATCGAGGACCCCCGATACTACGAGCAGTACTTC
many	TRBD1	TRBV7-3	TRBJ1-1	CASRAGGETEAFF	TGTGCCAGCCGCGCAGGGGGCGAAACTGAAGCTTTCTTT
few	-	TRBV7-9	TRBJ2-1	CASSVARYEQFF	TGTGCCAGCAGCGTAGCCAGGTATGAGCAGTTCTTC
-	TRBD1	TRBV9	TRBJ1-2	CVSSGTGRAIDRGYGYTF	TGTGTCAGCAGCGGCACTGGTAGGGCAATCGACAGGGGCTATGGCTACACCTTC
-	TRBD2	TRBV20-1	TRBJ2-2	CSANGLELNTGELFF	TGCAGTGCAAACGGACTAGAACTGAACACCGGGGAGCTGTTTTTT
-	-	TRBV27	TRBJ1-4	CASSPTGRTEKLFF	TGTGCCAGCAGTCCAACAGGAAGGACTGAAAAACTGTTTTTT
few	-	TRBV6-1	TRBJ2-2	CASSESRGGGWTGELFF	TGTGCCAGCAGTGAATCCCGCGGAGGGGGATGGACCGGGGAGCTGTTTTTT
many	-	TRBV6-2/TRBV6-3	TRBJ1-2	CASGATYGYTF	TGTGCCAGCGGGGCTACATATGGCTACACCTTC
-	-	TRBV10-3	TRBJ2-3	CAISEDGGAEDTQYF	TGTGCCATCAGTGAGGATGGGGGGGCGGAAGATACGCAGTATTTT